Listed below are T cell receptor beta chains from one sample, sequenced in a study of blood T cell repertoires in COVID-19. Sequencing used immunoSEQ multiplex PCR; TCRdb keeps in-frame clones, though not all of them. Found here are fewer than 250,000 clones, 75% to 90% of them singletons; the top ten hold less than 0.9%. The sequenced material came from PBMCs or T cells enriched from blood (not recorded which). The receptors stem from a man over 45 who had been exposed to COVID-19. CDR3s include the opening cysteine and the closing phenylalanine or tryptophan.

v_call cdr3_aa
TRBV5-1 CASSSQGADTEAFF
TRBV27 CASSSGTTYNEQFF
TRBV20-1 CSASARGYGYTF
TRBV2 CASSVLGGYTEAFF
TRBV30 CAWWTVGGYGYTF
TRBV29-1 CSVLAGGSTGELFF
TRBV18 CASSPGGGNYGYTF
TRBV10-3 CAINSEAQYF
TRBV6-1 CASSEGWRDYGYTF
TRBV19 CASSRQGNSPLHF
TRBV27 CASSSEAGPVYF
TRBV9 CASSADGTAYNEQFF
TRBV11-3 CATHQQGSFNEQFF
TRBV4-1 CASSQEPRVSYGYTF
TRBV27 CASSPRLGGDREPTEQFF
TRBV14 CASSPGVSYNEQFF
TRBV28 CASSLRSGYSPLHF
TRBV19 CASNGDRMSSYNSPLHF
TRBV12-5 CASGSWDTGYTF
TRBV18 CASSPPNGEYGYTF
TRBV5-1 CASMPGLAGTGELFF
TRBV15 CATSRDLQGALSSYEQYF
TRBV30 CACSGHSNQPQHF
TRBV25-1 CAPRDRSSYEQYF
TRBV7-3 CASSPRTLDTQYF
TRBV7-3 CASSLGTSAHEQFF
TRBV5-1 CASSLDRETSGGNEQFF
TRBV7-3 CASSFWGQAYNEQFF
TRBV5-1 CASTPLSSQETQYF
TRBV7-3 CASSLGAGGPTDTQYF
TRBV7-3 CASSLTGGGGDGYTF
TRBV5-6 CASSFRDRGPEAFF
TRBV19 CASSIWGDNEQFF
TRBV9 CASSTQGGLYTGELFF
TRBV25-1 CASSEFESANTGELFF
TRBV6-5 CASSPTGRGEKLFF
TRBV29-1 CTLKEGSGGYTF
TRBV11-2 CASRRTSGSIFQETQYF
TRBV6-6 CASSPFRLAEVYNEQFF
TRBV6-5 CASILDRPYGYTF
TRBV27 CASSFWLNTEAFF
TRBV19 CASSMVAGDFGELFF
TRBV5-1 CASSLPDGGYNSPLHF
TRBV5-5 CASSLRRGGQKETQYF